This T cell receptor beta chain was captured in a study of control samples from healthy donors and cancer patients (dated by TCRdb to about 2020). A distance of 12 bases separates the germline ends of V and J, which lose 4 bases and 7 bases respectively. CDR1 SGHRS and CDR2 YFSETQ are derived from the germline V gene. From the cysteine through the phenylalanine, the CDR3 covers 13 amino acids. The kept DNA is CDR3 alone, 39 bases in frame from the first base. Library prep was done by the immunoSEQ multiplex PCR assay. Imported from immuneACCESS, the table was reduced by TCRdb to in-frame sequences with V and J called. These copies leave out some clones; in studies compared against another copy, an unresolved V gene accounts for under half, and the cause of the remainder is not known. Recorded for this sample are more than 140,000 clones; roughly 92% of them occurred a single time. The ten top clones hold around 13% of the sample.

Turning to this clone: The antigen this receptor binds is unknown. No much larger clonotype is one base removed from it; base qualities were not supplied.

Here the chain combines TRBV5-1 and TRBJ1-3, with an unclear D gene assignment. The clonotype originates from a man aged 35 to 55 in good health. The sequenced material came from blood. The DNA is as follows: TGCGCCAGCAGCGTCGGGATTTCCAACACCATATATTTT. It specifies CASSVGISNTIYF.